This T cell receptor beta chain emerged from a study of cytomegalovirus exposure and HLA in healthy donors. Study information: Findings of an earlier analysis included roughly 110 million unique TCR beta sequences from around 180 million T cells.

The CDR3 has 12 residues. Germline CDR1 reads GTSNPN; CDR2 reads SVGIG (reference sequence). Trimming took 2 bases from V and 0 from J, leaving 4 bases between them. The PCR employed 60 Vbeta primers together with 13 Jbeta primers. Assay used: immunoSEQ multiplex PCR; TCRdb lists only in-frame clones, some missing. This sample yields around 210,000 clones, of which approximately 79% are seen a single time; 1.7% belongs to the top ten. General study results and limits: Most TCR sequences showed up rarely, but some public TCRs showed up in many donors.

For this clone: What it recognizes is unknown.

Material: PBMCs. The receptor was isolated from a man in his fifties in good health and CMV-seronegative. This sequence joins TRBV30 and TRBJ1-1; D ambiguous. DNA of the CDR3: TGTGCCTGGAGTTATATGAACACTGAAGCTTTCTTT. It specifies CAWSYMNTEAFF.